Shown below are 30 T cell receptor beta chains from a single sample sequenced in a study of cytomegalovirus exposure and HLA in healthy donors. The PCR made use of 60 Vbeta and 13 Jbeta primers. Produced via immunoSEQ multiplex PCR; TCRdb's table is partial and in-frame only. The sample holds under 250,000 clones, about 78% seen once. The specimen was PBMCs. The origin of the receptors is a male donor in good health and CMV-seronegative.

V gene TRBV6-5 combines with J gene TRBJ2-7, with 11 bases matching TRBD1. The germline V gene encodes CDR1 MNHEY and CDR2 SVGAGI. V dropped 5 bases and J dropped 6; count of bases not matched to a gene: 9. The CDR3 has 15 residues. For the CDR3, the DNA is TGTGCCAGCAGTACCACCGGGACAGGGGGATCCGAGCAGTACTTC. Protein: CASSTTGTGGSEQYF.

The chain has TRBV11-1 and TRBJ2-3; 8 positions match TRBD2. The CDR3 runs to 16 residues. The V gene's germline CDR1 is SGHAT and CDR2 FQDESV (reference sequence). Unmatched junction bases numbered 6, after V lost 4 bases and J lost 0 bases. CDR3 nucleotide sequence: TGTGCCAGCAGCTCAATTAGCGGGACAAGCACAGATACGCAGTATTTT. It yields the protein CASSSISGTSTDTQYF.

This chain connects TRBV21-1 to TRBJ2-7; TRBD2, the table's D call, lacks a check against the DNA. TRBV21-1 is designated a pseudogene. The CDR3 is 15 amino acids. CDR3 coding DNA: TGTGCCAGCAGCTTCGGACTAGCGGGAGGCTACGAGCAGTACTTC. Residues: CASSFGLAGGYEQYF.

The rearrangement uses TRBV27 and TRBJ2-7, with 7 bases that match TRBD2. Germline V gene lookup returns CDR1 MNHEY and CDR2 SMNVEV (reference sequence). The CDR3 is 14 amino acids. J lost 1 base, V lost 6 bases, and 6 bases had no gene match. DNA for the CDR3: TGTGCCAGCAGGCGGGGGTGGCAGTCCTACGAGCAGTACTTC. This sequence encodes CASRRGWQSYEQYF.

The V call is TRBV5-1, the J call TRBJ2-7; 10 bases match TRBD1. J gave up 3 bases and V 4 bases, and 4 bases lay outside the gene matches. Per the germline V gene, CDR1 is SGHRS and CDR2 is YFSETQ. The CDR3 is made up of 14 amino acids. The CDR3, as DNA: TGCGCCAGCAGCACCGGGACAGGGGTCTACGAGCAGTACTTC. Amino acids: CASSTGTGVYEQYF.

This clone showed up just a few times. The V and J genes are TRBV7-6 and TRBJ2-6; D unresolved. From germline, CDR1 is SGHVS and CDR2 FNYEAQ. The length of the CDR3 is 14 residues. V was pared by 4 bases and J by 3 bases, with 7 bases between. The CDR3 bases are TGTGCCAGCAGCTCTCATAGTGGGGCCAACGTCCTGACTTTC. Protein sequence: CASSSHSGANVLTF.

The V gene is TRBV6-5, the J gene TRBJ2-5; maybe TRBD2 (5 bases). The V end lost 2 bases, the J end lost 1 base, and 8 bases lay between the germline ends. The CDR3 loop spans 14 amino acids. Germline V gene sequence: CDR1 MNHEY, CDR2 SVGAGI. The CDR3 protein is CASSYGGTQETQYF. The CDR3 coding sequence is TGTGCCAGCAGTTACGGAGGAACCCAAGAGACCCAGTACTTC.

The chain couples TRBV30 to TRBJ1-2; 7 nucleotides match TRBD1. With 5 bases clipped from V and 3 bases from J, the junction kept 3 bases outside the gene matches. The germline V gene has CDR1 GTSNPN and CDR2 SVGIG (reference sequence). The CDR3 length is 12 residues. CDR3 protein: CAWEGGDYGYTF. Here the CDR3 DNA reads TGTGCCTGGGAAGGGGGCGACTATGGCTACACCTTC.

The gene calls are TRBV5-1 and TRBJ2-5; D ambiguous. The J call is in doubt because the DNA end fits TRBJ2-7 better. Germline V gene sequence: CDR1 SGHRS, CDR2 YFSETQ. The CDR3 spans 19 residues. CDR3 sequence reads: CASSLGQVIHPPADYEQYF. CDR3 bases: TGCGCCAGCAGCTTGGGACAAGTAATCCATCCCCCTGCAGACTACGAGCAGTACTTC.

The chain carries TRBV19 and TRBJ1-5, with 7 bases fitting TRBD1. V shed 4 bases, J shed 5 bases, and the junction held 2 bases outside the gene matches. Germline V lookup: CDR1 LNHDA, CDR2 SQIVND (reference sequence). CDR3 size: 13 residues. The CDR3 DNA reads as TGTGCCAGTAGTAGCACAGGGGATCAGCCCCAGCATTTT. Residues: CASSSTGDQPQHF.

V gene TRBV7-8 combines with J gene TRBJ1-6, with 11 bases lining up with TRBD1. Germline V gives CDR1 SGHVS, CDR2 FQNEAQ. Trimming at V came to 5 bases and at J to 8 bases, leaving 8 bases not matched to a gene. The CDR3 contains 16 residues. The CDR3 coding sequence is TGTGCCAGCAGCACACAACCGGGACAGGGGGATTCACCCCTCCACTTT. Protein: CASSTQPGQGDSPLHF.

The V call is TRBV5-4, the J call TRBJ2-5; D possibly corresponds to TRBD1 (6 bases). Trimming removed 2 bases at V and 8 bases at J, with 13 bases between. Germline V gene lookup returns CDR1 SGHNT and CDR2 YYREEE (reference sequence). The CDR3 is 13 residues long. This chain's CDR3 is CASSLGTQSTQYF. The CDR3 region has the DNA TGTGCCAGCAGCTTAGGGACACAAAGCACCCAGTACTTC.

This sequence joins TRBV5-4 and TRBJ2-2; D gene unclear. CDR3 length equals 12 residues. Trimming removed 2 bases at V and 5 bases at J, with 4 bases between. Germline V gene data show CDR1 as SGHNT and CDR2 as YYREEE (reference sequence). The CDR3 DNA is TGTGCCAGCAGCTTCCCAACCGGGGAGCTGTTTTTT. Its translation: CASSFPTGELFF.

This clone was observed a handful of times. The chain links TRBV6-5 to TRBJ2-1; 11 bases line up with TRBD2. CDR3 length equals 15 residues. The germline gives CDR1 MNHEY, CDR2 SVGAGI. V gave up 5 bases and J gave up 3 bases; unmatched junction bases: 3. The CDR3 is CASSTLAGGYNEQFF. CDR3 bases: TGTGCCAGCAGTACCCTAGCGGGAGGCTACAATGAGCAGTTCTTC.

The rearrangement joins TRBV27 to TRBJ2-3; D ambiguous. The germline CDR1 and CDR2 sequences are MNHEY and SMNVEV (reference sequence). The V end was cut by 6 bases, the J end by 2 bases, with 15 bases between. The CDR3 contains 15 residues. The CDR3, as DNA: TGTGCCAGCAGGGTAATGAGTCCTACCACAGATACGCAGTATTTT. Protein: CASRVMSPTTDTQYF.

This clone was picked up one time. The rearrangement joins TRBV27 to TRBJ1-4, with no clear D. The CDR3 length is 13 residues. Germline V lookup: CDR1 MNHEY, CDR2 SMNVEV (reference sequence). V was cut by 2 bases and J by 8 bases, with 9 bases left in between. CDR3 DNA: TGTGCCAGCAGTTTACTTTTCGGGGAAAAACTGTTTTTT. Protein: CASSLLFGEKLFF.

The V call is TRBV4-1, the J call TRBJ1-5, with D possibly being TRBD1 (5 bases). CDR1 MGHRA and CDR2 YSYEKL come from the germline V gene. The CDR3 totals 14 residues. V lost 4 bases to trimming and J lost 7 bases, with 14 bases between them. The CDR3 loop reads CASSPTGYGQPQHF. The CDR3 DNA is TGCGCCAGCAGCCCAACAGGTTATGGACAGCCCCAGCATTTT.

V is TRBV5-8 and J is TRBJ1-3; weak D call: TRBD1 (6 bases). V lost 3 bases, J lost 0 bases, and 10 bases lay in between. CDR1 and CDR2 from the germline V gene are SGHTS and YDEGEE. The CDR3 contains 15 residues. In nucleotides, the CDR3 is TGTGCCAGCAGCTCCGGACAGATCTCTGGAAACACCATATATTTT. The encoded protein is CASSSGQISGNTIYF.

The chain has TRBV19 and TRBJ1-1; possible D gene TRBD1, 5 bases. This CDR3 comprises 11 residues. Germline assignment: CDR1 LNHDA and CDR2 SQIVND (reference sequence). The V and J ends lost 6 bases and 11 bases respectively, with 13 bases between them. The CDR3 sequence is CASSQGIAAFF. CDR3 nucleotide sequence: TGTGCCAGTAGCCAGGGCATCGCGGCTTTCTTT.

V is TRBV10-1 and J is TRBJ2-1; TRBD1 agrees at 7 bases. V gave up 6 bases and J gave up 9 bases; unmatched junction bases: 17. The germline V gene has CDR1 WNHNN and CDR2 SYGVQD (reference sequence). CDR3 length equals 16 residues. CDR3 DNA sequence: TGCGCCAGCAGCCCTACCAGGGGGTATGCCGGCGGTGAGCAGTTCTTC. Its protein product is CASSPTRGYAGGEQFF.

This clone was seen just once. The gene calls are TRBV7-3 and TRBJ2-2, with unresolved D. V was cut by 5 bases and J by 7 bases, with 11 bases left in between. This CDR3 contains 13 residues. Looked up from germline, CDR1 is SGHTA and CDR2 is FQGTGA. The CDR3 sequence is CASSQVMSGELFF. CDR3 DNA sequence: TGTGCCAGCAGCCAGGTGATGAGCGGGGAGCTGTTTTTT.

This clone has just one count. The rearrangement uses TRBV6-1 and TRBJ2-1; no definite D call. V lost 6 bases and J lost 0, with 9 bases in between. The CDR3 covers 14 residues. Germline assignment: CDR1 MNHNS and CDR2 SASEGT. Written as DNA, the CDR3 is TGTGCCAGCAGGCTCCCGAGCTCCTACAATGAGCAGTTCTTC. Translated: CASRLPSSYNEQFF.

The chain employs TRBV5-4 and TRBJ2-2; D is perhaps TRBD1 (6 bases). V was pared by 3 bases and J by 4 bases, with 13 bases between. CDR1 is SGHNT, CDR2 YYREEE, per germline (reference sequence). CDR3 size: 15 residues. Here the CDR3 reads CASSSPGQGTGELFF. The CDR3 DNA reads as TGTGCCAGCAGCTCCCCGGGACAAGGCACCGGGGAGCTGTTTTTT.

The rearrangement uses TRBV11-1 and TRBJ2-7; 9 nucleotides line up with TRBD1. With V trimmed by 5 bases and J by 4 bases, 6 bases remained unmatched. Germline loops: CDR1 SGHAT, CDR2 FQDESV (reference sequence). The CDR3 runs 14 residues. In DNA, the CDR3 is TGTGCCAGCAGCCCGGGACAGGGTAGGTACGAGCAGTACTTC. Amino acids: CASSPGQGRYEQYF. Using reference TRBV11-1 and TRBJ2-7 for the parts outside the CDR3, the full variable domain is EAEVAQSPRYKITEKSQAVAFWCDPISGHATLYWYRQILGQGPELLVQFQDESVVDDSQLPKDRFSAERLKGVDSTLKIQPAELGDSAMYLCASSPGQGRYEQYFGPGTRLTVT.

This clone appeared once. J is TRBJ2-5 and V is TRBV5-1, with D maybe TRBD2 (6 bases). The DNA matches TRBJ2-7 better at its end, which makes the J call doubtful. The CDR3 spans 12 residues. Germline CDR1 is SGHRS and CDR2 is YFSETQ. Written as DNA, the CDR3 is TGCGCCAGCAGCTCTCTGGGAGGCGAGCAGTACTTC. This codes for CASSSLGGEQYF.

The gene calls are TRBV7-8 and TRBJ2-2; D may be TRBD2 (5 bases). The CDR3 has 11 residues. V lost 8 bases and J lost 8, with 9 bases in between. CDR1 and CDR2 from the germline V gene are SGHVS and FQNEAQ. In nucleotides, the CDR3 is TGTGCCAGCCTTCCGGGAGGGGAGCTGTTTTTT. It encodes CASLPGGELFF. Based on the CDR3 plus reference TRBV7-8 and TRBJ2-2, the full variable domain is GAGVSQSPRYKVAKRGQDVALRCDPISGHVSLFWYQQALGQGPEFLTYFQNEAQLDKSGLPSDRFFAERPEGSVSTLKIQRTQQEDSAVYLCASLPGGELFFGEGSRLTVL.

The chain couples TRBV6-1 to TRBJ1-1; 9 bases are a match to TRBD1. The germline gives CDR1 MNHNS, CDR2 SASEGT. The ends lost 7 bases at V and 6 bases at J; junction bases unmatched: 9. This CDR3 region has 14 residues. The CDR3 coding sequence is TGTGCCAGCACTCCGGGACAGGGATTTGCTGAAGCTTTCTTT. Amino acid sequence: CASTPGQGFAEAFF.

V gene TRBV2 combines with J gene TRBJ2-1; unclear D gene. The germline V gene encodes CDR1 SNHLY and CDR2 FYNNEI. CDR3 length equals 13 residues. With 5 bases removed from V and 0 bases from J, the gap between germline ends came to 5 bases. CDR3 amino acids: CASSTSSYNEQFF. The DNA for the CDR3 is TGTGCCAGCAGTACGAGCTCCTACAATGAGCAGTTCTTC.

CDR3 DNA: TGTGCCAGCAGCCTAGGACAGGGTGATCAGCCCCAGCATTTT. Residues: CASSLGQGDQPQHF. The chain couples TRBV14 to TRBJ1-5, with 8 bases aligning to TRBD1. The germline V gene encodes CDR1 SGHDN and CDR2 FVKESK. V dropped 4 bases and J dropped 5; count of bases not matched to a gene: 4. This CDR3 comprises 14 residues.

This clone came up once. The V call is TRBV11-2, the J call TRBJ2-7; 7 bases are shared with TRBD1. The length of the CDR3 is 12 residues. The J segment lost 6 bases and the V segment lost 3 bases, leaving 2 bases of the junction unmatched. Per the germline V gene, CDR1 is SGHAT and CDR2 is FQNNGV. The CDR3: CASSLGQTEQYF. As DNA, the CDR3 is TGTGCCAGCAGCTTGGGACAGACCGAGCAGTACTTC. Variable domain in full (rest from reference TRBV11-2 and TRBJ2-7): EAGVAQSPRYKIIEKRQSVAFWCNPISGHATLYWYQQILGQGPKLLIQFQNNGVVDDSQLPKDRFSAERLKGVDSTLKIQPAKLEDSAVYLCASSLGQTEQYFGPGTRLTVT.